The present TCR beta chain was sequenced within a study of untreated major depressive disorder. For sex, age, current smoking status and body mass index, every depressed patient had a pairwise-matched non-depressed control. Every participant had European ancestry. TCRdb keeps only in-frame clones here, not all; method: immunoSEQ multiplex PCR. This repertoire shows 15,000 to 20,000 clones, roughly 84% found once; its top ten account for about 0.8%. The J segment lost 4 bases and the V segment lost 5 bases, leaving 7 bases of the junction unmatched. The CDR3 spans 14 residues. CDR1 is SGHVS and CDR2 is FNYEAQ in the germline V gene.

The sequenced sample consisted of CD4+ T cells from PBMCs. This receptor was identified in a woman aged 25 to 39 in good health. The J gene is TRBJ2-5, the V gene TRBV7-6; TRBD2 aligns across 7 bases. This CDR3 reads CASSPRGGGETQYF. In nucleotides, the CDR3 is TGTGCCAGCAGCCCTAGAGGCGGGGGAGAGACCCAGTACTTC.